This passage covers 13 T cell receptor beta chains from one sample sequenced in a study of cytomegalovirus exposure and HLA in healthy donors. Primers: 60 Vbeta forward and 13 Jbeta reverse. The data were produced by immunoSEQ multiplex PCR, yet TCRdb's version contains in-frame clones alone and is incomplete. Altogether around 80,000 clones are present, approximately 60% being singletons, with the ten largest covering roughly 4.5%. The specimen sequenced was PBMCs. These receptors all come from a male donor in good health and CMV-seropositive.

The chain employs TRBV6-1 and TRBJ1-5, with D perhaps TRBD1 (5 bases). CDR1 MNHNS and CDR2 SASEGT come from the germline V gene. The length of the CDR3 is 17 residues. Trimming cost V 2 bases and J 0 bases, with 14 bases left between them. The CDR3 region has the DNA TGTGCCAGCAGTGAAAGGAGGGGAGTCCATAGCAATCAGCCCCAGCATTTT. Translating gives CASSERRGVHSNQPQHF.

The chain is built from TRBV5-1 and TRBJ2-3; 8 nucleotides match TRBD1. The length of the CDR3 is 16 residues. In germline, CDR1 is SGHRS, CDR2 YFSETQ. V trimming: 0 bases; J trimming: 0 bases; junction bases outside the gene matches: 3. CDR3 nucleotide sequence: TGCGCCAGCAGCTTGGGAGGGACAGGCAGCACAGATACGCAGTATTTT. It specifies CASSLGGTGSTDTQYF.

The chain uses TRBV14 and TRBJ2-3, with 10 bases matching TRBD2. The CDR3 extends over 15 amino acids. J was trimmed by 5 bases and V by 1 base; bases with no gene match: 3. Germline CDR1 is SGHDN and CDR2 is FVKESK. The CDR3: CASSQVAGGEDTQYF. The CDR3, as DNA: TGTGCCAGCAGCCAAGTAGCGGGGGGTGAAGATACGCAGTATTTT.

The genes are TRBV7-8 and TRBJ2-2; possibly TRBD1 for D (6 bases). Trimming took 3 bases from V and 7 from J, leaving 15 bases between them. Germline V CDR1 and CDR2: SGHVS, FQNEAQ. CDR3 length: 15 amino acids. In nucleotides, the CDR3 is TGTGCCAGCAGCTTCCGGGACACCCCCGGCGGGGAGCTGTTTTTT. It specifies CASSFRDTPGGELFF.

This clone was detected a few times. The V gene is TRBV28, the J gene TRBJ1-2; D uncertain. V was clipped by 9 bases and J by 6 bases, with 23 bases between them. CDR3 size: 15 residues. Germline CDR1 reads MDHEN; CDR2 reads SYDVKM. The CDR3 DNA follows: TGTGCCAGTCACACACCCACGGGTCGGGTCCATGGCTACACCTTC. Protein product: CASHTPTGRVHGYTF.

This clone came up a few times. V usage is TRBV27 and J usage is TRBJ1-2; 8 bases match TRBD1. With V trimmed by 6 bases and J by 6 bases, 6 bases remained unmatched. This CDR3 spans 13 amino acids. Germline CDR1 and CDR2: MNHEY and SMNVEV (reference sequence). The CDR3 nucleotides are TGTGCCAGCAGCCTAGGACAGGGTAATGGCTACACCTTC. This gives the protein CASSLGQGNGYTF.

This clone was seen only a few times. The V gene is TRBV4-3, the J gene TRBJ2-2; 7 bases are a match to TRBD1. V shed 5 bases and J 5 bases; nucleotides not matched to a gene: 5. CDR3 length: 14 amino acids. Germline V gene lookup returns CDR1 LGHNA and CDR2 YSLEER. CDR3 loop: CASSVRGRTGELFF. In nucleotides, the CDR3 is TGCGCCAGCAGCGTGAGGGGGCGAACCGGGGAGCTGTTTTTT.

This clone was counted a single time. V and J are TRBV11-1 and TRBJ2-3; 8 bases match TRBD1. The germline V gene encodes CDR1 SGHAT and CDR2 FQDESV (reference sequence). With V trimmed by 10 bases and J by 1 base, 4 bases remained unmatched. The CDR3 spans 13 residues. The CDR3 DNA reads as TGTGCCACAGGGGGCAGGGGCACAGATACGCAGTATTTT. Translation gives CATGGRGTDTQYF.

For this clone: The sample contains more than one DNA sequence encoding this CDR3. The genes are TRBV30 and TRBJ2-7, with 10 bases identical to TRBD1. The V gene end was trimmed by 2 bases and the J gene end by 3 bases; junction bases not matched to a gene: 4. The CDR3 loop spans 14 amino acids. The V gene's germline CDR1 is GTSNPN and CDR2 SVGIG (reference sequence). The CDR3: CAWSPGTGDYEQYF. The CDR3 DNA reads TGTGCCTGGAGTCCCGGGACAGGGGACTACGAGCAGTACTTC.

The V gene is TRBV6-5, the J gene TRBJ2-7; possibly TRBD1 for D (6 bases). The CDR3 totals 13 residues. Germline V gene data show CDR1 as MNHEY and CDR2 as SVGAGI. The CDR3 here is CAIQGIHSYEQYF. CDR3 nucleotides: TGTGCTATACAGGGAATCCACTCCTACGAGCAGTACTTC.

This clone was seen more than once but under ten times. V usage is TRBV6-6 and J usage is TRBJ2-5; D is perhaps TRBD2 (5 bases). V lost 6 bases to trimming and J lost 5 bases, with 13 bases between them. Germline CDR1 is MNHNY and CDR2 is SVGAGI (reference sequence). This CDR3 region has 13 residues. The CDR3 loop is CASSARVSETQYF. The CDR3 region has the DNA TGTGCCAGCAGCGCGCGGGTATCGGAGACCCAGTACTTC.

This clone was observed a few times. The chain has TRBV5-1 and TRBJ2-2; 8 positions match TRBD2. Germline V CDR1 and CDR2: SGHRS, YFSETQ. The V and J ends lost 4 bases and 5 bases, in that order; junction bases with no gene match: 10. CDR3 size: 16 residues. Written as DNA, the CDR3 is TGCGCCAGCAGCCGGGCAAGCGGGAGTCGAACCGGGGAGCTGTTTTTT. It yields the protein CASSRASGSRTGELFF.

The chain couples TRBV6-6 to TRBJ2-1; no clear D. This CDR3 has 12 amino acids. Germline V CDR1 and CDR2: MNHNY, SVGAGI (reference sequence). With 8 bases removed from V and 3 bases from J, the gap between germline ends came to 8 bases. The CDR3 here is CASEADYNEQFF. The CDR3 nucleotides read TGTGCCAGCGAGGCGGACTACAATGAGCAGTTCTTC.